These 17 T cell receptor beta chains share one sample of origin, sequenced in a study of CXCR3-negative and CXCR3-positive naive CD8 T cells. General study points: Naive cells positive for CXCR3 carried more hydrophobic TRB CDR3s than CXCR3-negative ones.

Their target antigens are unknown. cDNA libraries for TRB were generated by 5' RACE incorporating UMI labels. TCRdb re-called the 5' RACE reads, yielding one record per CDR3 amino acid sequence without DNA. The repertoire table contains 5,700 or so distinct CDR3 sequences. Source material: naive CXCR3+ CD8+ T cells from blood. Subset indicated: CD45RO-CCR7+CD27+CD95- naive CD8+ T cells expressing CXCR3 (TNR3+). These receptors were obtained from a human donor in good health. Some clones in this sample may be carry-over from other donors' samples.

The chain couples TRBV29-1 to TRBJ2-7; TCRdb selects TRBD1, and the lack of DNA leaves this call unchecked. The V gene's germline CDR1 is SQVTM and CDR2 ANQGSEA. The CDR3 covers 14 residues. The CDR3 reads CSVAQGGSSYEQYF.

The rearrangement joins TRBV2 to TRBJ2-1; the D gene TCRdb calls, TRBD2, cannot be checked with no DNA. Germline V gene data show CDR1 as SNHLY and CDR2 as FYNNEI. The CDR3 sequence is 11 residues long. CDR3 loop: CASSGAGEQFF.

This CDR3 reads CASSLSASGNTIYF. This sequence joins TRBV28 and TRBJ1-3; TCRdb's D call of TRBD1 is untestable without DNA. Germline loops: CDR1 MDHEN, CDR2 SYDVKM. This CDR3 is 14 amino acids long.

The chain recombines TRBV7-9 with TRBJ1-5; TCRdb proposes TRBD1, but this gene call is untestable without DNA. CDR1 SEHNR and CDR2 FQNEAQ come from the germline V gene (reference sequence). This CDR3 has 14 amino acids. This CDR3 is CASSRDSYNQPQHF.

Frequency places this clonotype as medium-sized. The chain has TRBV6-5 and TRBJ1-4; the TRBD1 assignment by TCRdb is unverifiable without DNA. CDR1 is MNHEY, CDR2 SVGAGI, per germline. The CDR3 totals 17 residues. Here the CDR3 reads CASSYFGGHYTREKLFF.

The chain couples TRBV4-1 to TRBJ2-1; the TCRdb D gene call, TRBD1, has no DNA to confirm it. The CDR3 totals 16 residues. Germline loops: CDR1 MGHRA, CDR2 YSYEKL. The CDR3: CASSYTLGTGSNEQFF.

The rearrangement joins TRBV5-4 to TRBJ2-5. The germline V gene has CDR1 SGHNT and CDR2 YYREEE (reference sequence). The CDR3 contains 15 residues. CDR3 protein: CASSLTPGTQETQYF.

The J gene is TRBJ2-7, the V gene TRBV7-9; TCRdb returns TRBD1, unconfirmable since there is no DNA. Germline V CDR1 and CDR2: SEHNR, FQNEAQ (reference sequence). CDR3 length: 13 residues. The CDR3 region is CASSRDVTYEQYF. Drawing the rest from reference TRBV7-9 and TRBJ2-7, the complete variable domain is DTGVSQNPRHKITKRGQNVTFRCDPISEHNRLYWYRQTLGQGPEFLTYFQNEAQLEKSRLLSDRFSAERPKGSFSTLEIQRTEQGDSAMYLCASSRDVTYEQYFGPGTRLTVT.

Its frequency marks this clonotype as medium-sized. The chain links TRBV7-9 to TRBJ1-2; TCRdb reports TRBD1, a call that lacks DNA to check it against. Germline-derived CDR1 and CDR2 are SEHNR and FQNEAQ (reference sequence). This CDR3 has 13 residues. CDR3 sequence reads: CASSPPVNYGYTF.

Measured by frequency, this clonotype is medium-sized. The chain carries TRBV29-1 and TRBJ1-2; TCRdb's D call of TRBD1 is untestable without DNA. The CDR3 is 14 amino acids. Germline V gene sequence: CDR1 SQVTM, CDR2 ANQGSEA. CDR3 sequence reads: CSVVFPGTGYGYTF.

The chain uses TRBV15 and TRBJ2-7; the D gene TCRdb calls, TRBD2, cannot be checked with no DNA. Germline-derived CDR1 and CDR2 are LNHNV and YYDKDF (reference sequence). The CDR3 runs to 15 residues. The CDR3 loop is CATSNIAGGSYEQYF.

The chain couples TRBV6-5 to TRBJ1-1; TCRdb's D call of TRBD1 is untestable without DNA. From germline, CDR1 is MNHEY and CDR2 SVGAGI. The CDR3 totals 13 residues. The CDR3 region is CASTLTQNTEAFF.

This rearrangement joins TRBV4-1 to TRBJ2-3; TCRdb selects TRBD1, and the lack of DNA leaves this call unchecked. The germline gives CDR1 MGHRA, CDR2 YSYEKL. The CDR3 has 14 residues. Here the CDR3 reads CASSHKTGTDTQYF.

This chain connects TRBV6-2 or TRBV6-3 to TRBJ1-2; TCRdb outputs TRBD1, but without DNA this stays unchecked. CDR1 MNHEY and CDR2 SVGEGT come from the germline V gene. The CDR3 consists of 13 residues. CDR3 region: CASSSDSFYGYTF.

This clonotype is labeled medium-sized (0.01 to 0.1%) based on frequency. V and J are TRBV20-1 and TRBJ2-3; TCRdb selects TRBD1, and the lack of DNA leaves this call unchecked. CDR1 and CDR2 from the germline V gene are DFQATT and SNEGSKA (reference sequence). CDR3 length: 15 amino acids. The CDR3 is CSARDQGQLTDTQYF.

This clonotype counts as medium-sized by frequency. The chain joins TRBV6-5 to TRBJ2-1; TCRdb lists TRBD1, though no DNA is available to test this call. The CDR3 extends over 14 amino acids. Germline V gene sequence: CDR1 MNHEY, CDR2 SVGAGI. CDR3 amino acids: CASTGTGGRGEQFF.

The J gene is TRBJ2-5, the V gene TRBV29-1; TCRdb selects TRBD1, and the lack of DNA leaves this call unchecked. CDR1 and CDR2 (germline): SQVTM, ANQGSEA. This CDR3 contains 14 residues. The CDR3 loop is CSVRQVPGWETQYF.